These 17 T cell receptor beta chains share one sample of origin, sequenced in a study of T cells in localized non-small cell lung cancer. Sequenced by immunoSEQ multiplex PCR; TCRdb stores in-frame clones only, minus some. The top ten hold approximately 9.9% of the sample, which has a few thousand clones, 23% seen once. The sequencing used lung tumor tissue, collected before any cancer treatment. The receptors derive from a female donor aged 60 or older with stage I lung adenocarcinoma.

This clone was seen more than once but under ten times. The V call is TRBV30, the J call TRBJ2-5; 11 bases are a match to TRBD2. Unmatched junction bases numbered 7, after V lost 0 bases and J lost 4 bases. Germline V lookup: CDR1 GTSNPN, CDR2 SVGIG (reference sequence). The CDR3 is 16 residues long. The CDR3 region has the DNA TGTGCCTGGAGTGTAGGGGTAGCGGGAGGGGGAGAGACCCAGTACTTC. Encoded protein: CAWSVGVAGGGETQYF.

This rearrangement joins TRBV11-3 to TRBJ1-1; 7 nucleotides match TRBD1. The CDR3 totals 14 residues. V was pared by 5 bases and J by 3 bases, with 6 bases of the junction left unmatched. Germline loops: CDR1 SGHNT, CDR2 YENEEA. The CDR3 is CASSAGGGDTEAFF. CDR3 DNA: TGTGCCAGCAGCGCAGGGGGAGGAGACACTGAAGCTTTCTTT.

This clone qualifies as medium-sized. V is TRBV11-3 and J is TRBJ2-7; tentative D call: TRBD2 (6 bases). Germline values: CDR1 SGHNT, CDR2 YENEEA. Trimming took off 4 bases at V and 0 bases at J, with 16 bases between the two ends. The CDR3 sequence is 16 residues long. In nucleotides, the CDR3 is TGTGCCAGCAGCTCTATAGCGGTCCTGAGCTCCTACGAGCAGTACTTC. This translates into CASSSIAVLSSYEQYF. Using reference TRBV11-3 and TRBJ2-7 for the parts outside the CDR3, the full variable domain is EAGVVQSPRYKIIEKKQPVAFWCNPISGHNTLYWYLQNLGQGPELLIRYENEEAVDDSQLPKDRFSAERLKGVDSTLKIQPAELGDSAVYLCASSSIAVLSSYEQYFGPGTRLTVT.

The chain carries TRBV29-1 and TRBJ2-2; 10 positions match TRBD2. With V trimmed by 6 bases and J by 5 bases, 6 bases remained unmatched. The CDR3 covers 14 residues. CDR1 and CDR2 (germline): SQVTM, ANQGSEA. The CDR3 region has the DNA TGCAGCGTAACAAAACTAGCGGGAACCGGGGAGCTGTTTTTT. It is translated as CSVTKLAGTGELFF.

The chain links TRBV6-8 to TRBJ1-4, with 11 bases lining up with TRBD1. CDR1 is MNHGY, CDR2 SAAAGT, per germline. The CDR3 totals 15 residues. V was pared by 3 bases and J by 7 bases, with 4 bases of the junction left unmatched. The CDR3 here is CASSYGDRGVEKLFF. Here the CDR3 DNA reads TGTGCCAGCAGTTATGGGGACAGGGGGGTTGAAAAACTGTTTTTT.

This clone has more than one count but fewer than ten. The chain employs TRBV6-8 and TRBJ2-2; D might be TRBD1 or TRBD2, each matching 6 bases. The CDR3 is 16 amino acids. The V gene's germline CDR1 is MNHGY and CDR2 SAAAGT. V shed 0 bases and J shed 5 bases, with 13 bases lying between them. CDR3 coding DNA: TGTGCCAGCAGTTACTCACAGGGAGGCCGAACCGGGGAGCTGTTTTTT. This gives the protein CASSYSQGGRTGELFF.

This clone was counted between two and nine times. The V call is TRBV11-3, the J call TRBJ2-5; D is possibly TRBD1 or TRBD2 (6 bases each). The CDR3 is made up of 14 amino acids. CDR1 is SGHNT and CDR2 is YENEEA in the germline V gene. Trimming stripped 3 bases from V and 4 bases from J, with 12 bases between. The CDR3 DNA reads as TGTGCCAGCAGCTTGAAAAAGGGGGGAGAGACCCAGTACTTC. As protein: CASSLKKGGETQYF.

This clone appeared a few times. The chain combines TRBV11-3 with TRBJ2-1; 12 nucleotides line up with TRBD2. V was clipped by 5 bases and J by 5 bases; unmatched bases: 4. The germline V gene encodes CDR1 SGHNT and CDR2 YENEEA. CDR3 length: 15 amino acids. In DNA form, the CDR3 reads TGTGCCAGCAGCCTCACTAGCGGGAGGAACAATGAGCAGTTCTTC. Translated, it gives CASSLTSGRNNEQFF.

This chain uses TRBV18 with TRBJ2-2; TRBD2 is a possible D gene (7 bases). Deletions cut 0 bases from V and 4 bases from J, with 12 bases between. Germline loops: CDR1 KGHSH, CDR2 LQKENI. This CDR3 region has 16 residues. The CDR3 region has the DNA TGTGCCAGCTCACCACCCCGGGGAGGGGGCACCGGGGAGCTGTTTTTT. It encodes CASSPPRGGGTGELFF. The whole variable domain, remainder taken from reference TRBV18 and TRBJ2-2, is NAGVMQNPRHLVRRRGQEARLRCSPMKGHSHVYWYRQLPEEGLKFMVYLQKENIIDESGMPKERFSAEFPKEGPSILRIQQVVRGDSAAYFCASSPPRGGGTGELFFGEGSRLTVL.

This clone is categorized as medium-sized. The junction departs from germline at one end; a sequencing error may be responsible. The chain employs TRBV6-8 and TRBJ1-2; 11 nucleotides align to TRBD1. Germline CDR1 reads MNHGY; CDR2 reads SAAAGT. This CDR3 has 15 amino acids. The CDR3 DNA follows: TGTGCCATCAGTGCGGGGGGACAGGGGGTCTATGGCTACACCTTC. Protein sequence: CAISAGGQGVYGYTF.

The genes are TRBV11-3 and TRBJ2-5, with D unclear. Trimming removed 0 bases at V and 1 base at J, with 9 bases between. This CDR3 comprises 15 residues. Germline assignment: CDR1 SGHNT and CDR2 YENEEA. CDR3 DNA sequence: TGTGCCAGCAGCTTAGATGCAGGCTCCCAAGAGACCCAGTACTTC. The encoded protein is CASSLDAGSQETQYF.

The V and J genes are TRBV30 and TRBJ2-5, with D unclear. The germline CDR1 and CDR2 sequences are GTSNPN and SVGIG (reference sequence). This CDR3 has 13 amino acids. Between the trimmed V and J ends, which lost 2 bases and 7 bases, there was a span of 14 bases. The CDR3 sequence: CAWSPTASGTQYF. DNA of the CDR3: TGTGCCTGGAGTCCCACAGCGTCCGGGACCCAGTACTTC.

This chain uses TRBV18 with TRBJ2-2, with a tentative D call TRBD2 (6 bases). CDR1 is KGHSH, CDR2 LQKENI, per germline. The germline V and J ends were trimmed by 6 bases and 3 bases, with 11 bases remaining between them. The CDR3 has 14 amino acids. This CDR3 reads CASSRETYTGELFF. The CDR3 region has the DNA TGTGCCAGCTCGCGGGAAACTTACACCGGGGAGCTGTTTTTT.

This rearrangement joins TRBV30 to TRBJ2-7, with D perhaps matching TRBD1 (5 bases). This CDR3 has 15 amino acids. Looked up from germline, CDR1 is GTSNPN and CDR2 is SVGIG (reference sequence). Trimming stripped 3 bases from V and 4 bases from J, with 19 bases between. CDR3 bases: TGTGCCTGGAGCCTTTCAGGGTCCCTAAGATACGAGCAGTACTTC. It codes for CAWSLSGSLRYEQYF. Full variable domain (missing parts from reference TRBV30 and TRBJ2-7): SQTIHQWPATLVQPVGSPLSLECTVEGTSNPNLYWYRQAAGRGLQLLFYSVGIGQISSEVPQNLSASRPQDRQFILSSKKLLLSDSGFYLCAWSLSGSLRYEQYFGPGTRLTVT.

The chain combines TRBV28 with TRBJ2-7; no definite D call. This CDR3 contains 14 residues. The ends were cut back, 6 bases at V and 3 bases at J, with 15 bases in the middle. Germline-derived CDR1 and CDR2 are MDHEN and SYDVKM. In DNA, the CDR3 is TGTGCCAGCAGACCCGCCGTATTGCTCTACGAGCAGTACTTC. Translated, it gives CASRPAVLLYEQYF.

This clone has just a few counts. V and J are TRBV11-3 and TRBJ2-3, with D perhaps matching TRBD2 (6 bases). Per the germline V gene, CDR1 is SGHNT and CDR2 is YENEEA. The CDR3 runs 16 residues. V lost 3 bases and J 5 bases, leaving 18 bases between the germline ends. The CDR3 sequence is CASSFSGSIAGDTQYF. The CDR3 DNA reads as TGTGCCAGCAGCTTTTCCGGGAGTATAGCAGGAGATACGCAGTATTTT.

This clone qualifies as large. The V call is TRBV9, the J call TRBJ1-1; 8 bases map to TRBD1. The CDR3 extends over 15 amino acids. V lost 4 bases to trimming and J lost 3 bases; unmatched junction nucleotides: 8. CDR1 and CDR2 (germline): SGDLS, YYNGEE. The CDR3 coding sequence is TGTGCCAGCAGCCCCCGGACAGGGCGCGACACTGAAGCTTTCTTT. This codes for CASSPRTGRDTEAFF. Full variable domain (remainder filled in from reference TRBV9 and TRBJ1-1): DSGVTQTPKHLITATGQRVTLRCSPRSGDLSVYWYQQSLDQGLQFLIQYYNGEERAKGNILERFSAQQFPDLHSELNLSSLELGDSALYFCASSPRTGRDTEAFFGQGTRLTVV.